This note documents a single TCR beta chain sequence. Antigen specificity is unknown. Using its own MiXCR run on the reads, TCRdb lists one record per CDR3 protein. The sample includes fewer than 900,000 distinct CDR3 sequences, about 28% of them seen just once. This specimen belongs to a study of T cell repertoires in cytomegalovirus infection. About the research overall: Recently identified HLA-C-restricted CMV epitopes were among the peptides used. Shared public TCR beta signatures pointed to both CMV infection and a matching HLA type.

Study outcomes and limitations: Accumulated public TCR beta family frequency recognized individuals carrying CMV together with the relevant HLA. There were HLA-C-restricted CMV-specific TCR beta clonotypes dominating the ex vivo response.

CDR1 and CDR2 (germline): MNHEY, SVGEGT. V gave up 3 bases and J gave up 1 base; unmatched junction bases: 1. CDR3 length: 15 residues. V and J are TRBV6-2 or TRBV6-3 and TRBJ2-5; TRBD1 aligns across 11 bases. This clonotype was sampled from a human donor in good health (CMV status not recorded). Some clones in this sample may be carry-over from other donors' samples. The input for sequencing was cultured CD8+ T cells from PBMCs, taken from culture after CMV antigen stimulation. The CDR3 reads CASSYGTGGQETQYF. The CDR3 DNA sequence: TGTGCCAGCAGTTATGGGACAGGGGGCCAAGAGACCCAGTACTTC.